These T cell receptor beta chains were read from a single sample in a study of T-cell memory formation after mild COVID-19. One entry per CDR3 protein, called by TCRdb with MiXCR from the 5' RACE reads. Of around 34,000 distinct CDR3 sequences in the sample, just under 8% were seen once. Material: PBMCs or a T cell subset sorted from them (not recorded which). All receptors come from a man between 18 and 35 years old who had mild COVID-19 (a few samples of this study predate the infection). Cell type and time point are not known. Each CDR3 is given with its conserved first and last residue. Each record gives: J gene, V gene, clone size, D gene, CDR3 protein, CDR3 DNA. A D gene is named only where the DNA matches it firmly. Expanded clones get a size class; other rows say once, few or many, or leave the size out.

J: TRBJ2-4; V: TRBV4-2; size: many; D: TRBD2; CDR3: CASSQAASGGTLAKNIQYF; DNA: TGTGCCAGCAGCCAAGCTGCTAGCGGGGGTACTCTAGCCAAAAACATTCAGTACTTC
J: TRBJ2-4; V: TRBV5-5; size: many; D: TRBD2; CDR3: CASSLGTSGDPKNIQYF; DNA: TGTGCCAGCAGCTTAGGGACTAGCGGGGACCCCAAAAACATTCAGTACTTC
J: TRBJ2-6; V: TRBV4-3; size: many; D: .; CDR3: CASSQESSSGANVLTF; DNA: TGCGCCAGCAGCCAAGAGAGTAGCTCTGGGGCCAACGTCCTGACTTTC
J: TRBJ1-1; V: TRBV5-5; size: many; D: .; CDR3: CASSLGRSNTEAFF; DNA: TGTGCCAGCAGCTTGGGACGGTCGAACACTGAAGCTTTCTTT
J: TRBJ2-5; V: TRBV20-1; size: few; D: .; CDR3: CSARGAVQETQYF; DNA: TGCAGTGCTAGAGGGGCAGTCCAAGAGACCCAGTACTTC
J: TRBJ2-1; V: TRBV7-2; size: many; D: .; CDR3: CASSLGQNNEQFF; DNA: TGTGCCAGCAGCTTAGGCCAGAACAATGAGCAGTTCTTC
J: TRBJ1-5; V: TRBV29-1; size: many; D: .; CDR3: CSVSGRGQPQHF; DNA: TGCAGCGTATCAGGGCGCGGTCAGCCCCAGCATTTT
J: TRBJ2-4; V: TRBV6-5; size: .; D: TRBD1; CDR3: CASSPYRQGAKNIQYF; DNA: TGTGCCAGCAGTCCCTATCGACAGGGAGCCAAAAACATTCAGTACTTC
J: TRBJ2-7; V: TRBV6-2/TRBV6-3; size: many; D: .; CDR3: CASSYTGLINQQYF; DNA: TGTGCCAGCAGTTACACCGGACTAATCAATCAGCAGTACTTC
J: TRBJ1-5; V: TRBV6-5; size: many; D: .; CDR3: CASSYSASGAGNQPQHF; DNA: TGTGCCAGCAGTTACTCGGCCTCAGGGGCAGGCAATCAGCCCCAGCATTTT
J: TRBJ2-1; V: TRBV5-1; size: many; D: .; CDR3: CASSLEVLTANEQFF; DNA: TGCGCCAGCAGCTTGGAGGTATTGACGGCCAATGAGCAGTTCTTC
J: TRBJ2-1; V: TRBV7-7; size: .; D: .; CDR3: CASSLVARVPYNEQFF; DNA: TGTGCTAGCAGCTTAGTTGCTAGGGTCCCCTACAATGAGCAGTTCTTC
J: TRBJ2-4; V: TRBV19; size: many; D: .; CDR3: CASSGSGSGIQYF; DNA: TGTGCCAGTAGTGGCTCGGGGAGTGGCATTCAGTACTTC
J: TRBJ2-1; V: TRBV28; size: many; D: TRBD1; CDR3: CASSPGTGDANEQFF; DNA: TGTGCCAGCAGTCCCGGGACAGGGGACGCCAATGAGCAGTTCTTC
J: TRBJ1-2; V: TRBV5-1; size: many; D: .; CDR3: CASIAAPGGGGQNTYGYTF; DNA: TGCGCCAGCATCGCCGCCCCGGGGGGCGGAGGGCAGAATACCTATGGCTACACCTTC
J: TRBJ1-2; V: TRBV7-2; size: many; D: TRBD1; CDR3: CASSLGQGPLYGYTF; DNA: TGTGCCAGCAGCTTGGGACAGGGGCCGTTGTATGGCTACACCTTC
J: TRBJ2-7; V: TRBV6-5; size: many; D: TRBD1; CDR3: CASSRGTGPYEQYF; DNA: TGTGCCAGCAGTCGTGGGACAGGCCCCTACGAGCAGTACTTC
J: TRBJ2-7; V: TRBV25-1; size: many; D: .; CDR3: CASSEGPPGTYEQYF; DNA: TGTGCCAGCAGTGAGGGGCCTCCGGGGACCTACGAGCAGTACTTC
J: TRBJ1-5; V: TRBV6-2/TRBV6-3; size: many; D: TRBD1; CDR3: CASLGQGRGNQPQHF; DNA: TGTGCCAGTCTCGGACAGGGCCGAGGTAATCAGCCCCAGCATTTT
J: TRBJ1-1; V: TRBV7-7; size: many; D: TRBD1; CDR3: CASSTSTGTEAFF; DNA: TGTGCCAGCAGCACCTCGACAGGGACCGAAGCTTTCTTT
J: TRBJ2-3; V: TRBV28; size: many; D: .; CDR3: CASSIAASSTDTQYF; DNA: TGTGCCAGCTCCATTGCTGCGTCTAGCACAGATACGCAGTATTTT
J: TRBJ1-2; V: TRBV3-1; size: many; D: .; CDR3: CASSQVERGAGYTF; DNA: TGTGCCAGCAGCCAAGTGGAACGCGGGGCTGGCTACACCTTC
J: TRBJ2-2; V: TRBV5-5; size: many; D: .; CDR3: CASSLRPANTGELFF; DNA: TGTGCCAGCAGCTTACGACCCGCGAACACCGGGGAGCTGTTTTTT
J: TRBJ1-5; V: TRBV30; size: many; D: .; CDR3: CAWSIRGALYQPQHF; DNA: TGTGCCTGGAGTATTAGGGGGGCCCTATATCAGCCCCAGCATTTT
J: TRBJ1-2; V: TRBV4-3; size: many; D: .; CDR3: CASSQGGGTNYGYTF; DNA: TGCGCCAGCAGCCAAGGGGGGGGTACTAACTATGGCTACACCTTC